This T cell receptor beta chain was obtained from a study of identical twins. Study-wide points: Fewer insertions marked abundant cord blood beta clonotypes; young adult naive trended weakly, memory not at all. Low generation-probability sequences were in excess among twin-shared out-of-frame alpha sequences.

One entry per CDR3 protein results from TCRdb running MiXCR on the 5' RACE reads. The sample holds about 240,000 distinct CDR3 sequences, 8% to 11% seen once. About this clonotype: Its antigen remains unidentified. One end of the junction varies from germline; a read error may be responsible.

Germline CDR1 DFQATT, CDR2 SNEGSKA (reference sequence). The CDR3 is 15 residues long. This rearrangement joins TRBV20-1 to TRBJ2-7; D is perhaps TRBD1 (6 bases). Sequenced sample: memory T cells sorted from blood. The source is a man aged 50-60 years in good health. CDR3 loop: CSAREERRGTYEQYF. CDR3 sequence (DNA): TGCAGTGCTAGAGAGGAACGAAGGGGGACCTATGAGCAGTACTTC.